The 23 T cell receptor beta chains below come from one sample, sequenced in a study of cytomegalovirus exposure and HLA in healthy donors. The PCR was carried out with 60 Vbeta primers and 13 Jbeta primers. Profiled with immunoSEQ multiplex PCR; TCRdb holds only in-frame clones, not every one. The top ten clones hold around 1.5% of a sample with just over 150,000 clones, about three quarters of them seen once. Sequencing used PBMCs. All receptors derive from a woman under 40 in good health and CMV-seronegative.

V usage is TRBV7-9 and J usage is TRBJ2-1, with D possibly being TRBD2 (6 bases). The V gene's germline CDR1 is SEHNR and CDR2 FQNEAQ (reference sequence). The CDR3 is 19 amino acids. Deletions cut 2 bases from V and 6 bases from J, with 26 bases between. CDR3 sequence: CASSLSSGRGRGVGNEQFF. CDR3 nucleotide sequence: TGTGCCAGCAGCTTAAGTAGTGGGCGGGGAAGAGGGGTTGGCAATGAGCAGTTCTTC.

The rearrangement joins TRBV10-3 to TRBJ1-1, with D tentatively TRBD1 (6 bases). Per the germline V gene, CDR1 is ENHRY and CDR2 is SYGVKD. This CDR3 is built from 14 residues. The V end lost 2 bases, the J end lost 6 bases, and 13 bases lay between the germline ends. CDR3 in amino acids: CAISELRGESEAFF. The CDR3 nucleotides read TGTGCCATCAGTGAGCTCAGGGGAGAGTCTGAAGCTTTCTTT.

The chain's CDR3 is CAIGGQGALQNTEAFF. In DNA, the CDR3 is TGTGCCATCGGGGGACAGGGGGCGCTTCAGAACACTGAAGCTTTCTTT. The chain recombines TRBV10-3 with TRBJ1-1, with 12 positions matching TRBD1. V lost 8 bases, J lost 1 base, and 8 bases stayed unmatched. Germline V gene lookup returns CDR1 ENHRY and CDR2 SYGVKD. This CDR3 spans 16 amino acids.

This chain joins TRBV30 and TRBJ1-5; 7 bases fit TRBD1. Trimming cost V 2 bases and J 4 bases; bases outside gene matches: 8. CDR1 GTSNPN and CDR2 SVGIG come from the germline V gene (reference sequence). This CDR3 is 15 amino acids long. Written as DNA, the CDR3 is TGTGCCTGGAGTAAAGCCGACAGGGATAATCAGCCCCAGCATTTT. Its translation: CAWSKADRDNQPQHF.

This clone was counted only a few times. This chain uses TRBV6-1 with TRBJ2-5; D may be TRBD1 (6 bases). The CDR3 has 12 amino acids. Trimming removed 4 bases from V and 5 bases from J, with 8 bases in between. CDR1 is MNHNS, CDR2 SASEGT, per germline. DNA of the CDR3: TGTGCCAGCAGTGGGCAGGGGGAGACCCAGTACTTC. It encodes CASSGQGETQYF.

This clone was recorded a few times. The chain joins TRBV5-1 to TRBJ1-4; 11 nucleotides agree with TRBD1. In germline, CDR1 is SGHRS, CDR2 YFSETQ. The CDR3 consists of 17 residues. After removal of 5 bases from V and 4 bases from J, the junction contained 10 bases not matched to a gene. CDR3 protein: CASRPARGTGGNEKLFF. CDR3 in DNA: TGCGCCAGCAGGCCCGCCAGGGGGACAGGGGGTAATGAAAAACTGTTTTTT. The complete variable domain, with remaining parts taken from reference TRBV5-1 and TRBJ1-4, reads KAGVTQTPRYLIKTRGQQVTLSCSPISGHRSVSWYQQTPGQGLQFLFEYFSETQRNKGNFPGRFSGRQFSNSRSEMNVSTLELGDSALYLCASRPARGTGGNEKLFFGSGTQLSVL.

About this clone itself: A read error may produce the germline difference seen at one junction end. The chain links TRBV7-7 to TRBJ1-2, with D perhaps TRBD1 (5 bases). The CDR3 loop spans 17 amino acids. The germline V gene has CDR1 SSHAT and CDR2 FNYEAQ (reference sequence). The CDR3 reads CASSLRVGPGEDVGYTF. The CDR3 nucleotides are TGTGCTAGCAGCTTAAGGGTTGGACCGGGGGAGGACGTTGGCTACACCTTC.

This chain joins TRBV5-1 and TRBJ2-5; no definite D call. With 0 bases removed from V and 0 bases from J, the gap between germline ends came to 9 bases. CDR3 length equals 15 residues. Germline CDR1 is SGHRS and CDR2 is YFSETQ. CDR3 amino acids: CASSLASMDQETQYF. The CDR3 DNA reads TGCGCCAGCAGCTTGGCCTCTATGGACCAAGAGACCCAGTACTTC.

The chain carries TRBV29-1 and TRBJ2-7; 9 bases line up with TRBD1. The V gene end was trimmed by 6 bases and the J gene end by 3 bases; junction bases not matched to a gene: 6. This CDR3 comprises 13 residues. Germline V CDR1 and CDR2: SQVTM, ANQGSEA. The CDR3 coding sequence is TGCAGCGTGGCTAGGGACAGGGACTACGAGCAGTACTTC. Translation: CSVARDRDYEQYF.

V and J are TRBV5-1 and TRBJ2-5; tentative D call: TRBD2 (5 bases). The ends were cut back, 6 bases at V and 5 bases at J, with 17 bases in the middle. Germline V gene sequence: CDR1 SGHRS, CDR2 YFSETQ. The CDR3 is made up of 14 amino acids. This chain's CDR3 is CASTWSLSGETQYF. The CDR3 DNA reads as TGCGCCAGCACCTGGAGCCTATCGGGGGAGACCCAGTACTTC.

This clone occurred a few times. This chain uses TRBV5-6 with TRBJ2-7, with D possibly matching TRBD1 (6 bases). The germline V gene has CDR1 SGHDT and CDR2 YYEEEE. This CDR3 spans 15 amino acids. Trimming removed 3 bases from V and 1 base from J, with 14 bases in between. The CDR3 spells CASSSTGTPSYEQYF. CDR3 sequence (DNA): TGTGCCAGCAGCTCGACCGGGACACCTTCCTACGAGCAGTACTTC.

The rearrangement joins TRBV30 to TRBJ2-7; the D gene is possibly TRBD2 (5 bases). Trimming left V 3 bases short and J 3 bases short, with 18 bases between. The CDR3 contains 15 residues. Per the germline V gene, CDR1 is GTSNPN and CDR2 is SVGIG (reference sequence). In nucleotides, the CDR3 is TGTGCCTGGAGGGGAGACACGTCCCACCTCTACGAGCAGTACTTC. Protein: CAWRGDTSHLYEQYF.

This rearrangement joins TRBV29-1 to TRBJ2-7; 9 bases match TRBD2. J was trimmed by 4 bases and V by 3 bases; bases with no gene match: 4. This CDR3 has 13 residues. The germline CDR1 and CDR2 sequences are SQVTM and ANQGSEA. The CDR3 loop reads CSVDSGGGYEQYF. The DNA of the CDR3 is TGCAGCGTTGATAGCGGGGGAGGGTACGAGCAGTACTTC.

This clone occurred once. This chain connects TRBV30 to TRBJ2-7; D possibly corresponds to TRBD2 (6 bases). With 3 bases removed from V and 6 bases from J, the gap between germline ends came to 18 bases. The CDR3 runs 14 residues. The V gene's germline CDR1 is GTSNPN and CDR2 SVGIG (reference sequence). The CDR3 region is CAWRGGPGDFEQYF. The CDR3 region has the DNA TGTGCCTGGAGGGGAGGTCCGGGGGATTTCGAGCAGTACTTC. Looking up the rest from reference TRBV30 and TRBJ2-7 gives the full variable domain: SQTIHQWPATLVQPVGSPLSLECTVEGTSNPNLYWYRQAAGRGLQLLFYSVGIGQISSEVPQNLSASRPQDRQFILSSKKLLLSDSGFYLCAWRGGPGDFEQYFGPGTRLTVT.

V and J are TRBV20-1 and TRBJ1-1; D remains ambiguous. The CDR3 runs 11 residues. Trimming pared 3 bases from V and 1 base from J, leaving 3 bases between. Germline CDR1 and CDR2: DFQATT and SNEGSKA (reference sequence). DNA of the CDR3: TGCAGTGCTAGTCGGAACACTGAAGCTTTCTTT. As protein: CSASRNTEAFF.

This CDR3 reads CASSPEDVLGNEQFF. The DNA of the CDR3 is TGCGCCAGCAGCCCGGAGGACGTACTTGGCAATGAGCAGTTCTTC. The chain combines TRBV5-1 with TRBJ2-1, with a weak D call TRBD2 (5 bases). Germline V gene sequence: CDR1 SGHRS, CDR2 YFSETQ. Trimming pared 4 bases from V and 6 bases from J, leaving 17 bases between. CDR3 length equals 15 residues.

J is TRBJ2-7 and V is TRBV11-2; D ambiguous. CDR1 SGHAT and CDR2 FQNNGV come from the germline V gene. The CDR3 runs 12 residues. V dropped 3 bases and J dropped 4 bases, with 7 bases sitting between them. The DNA for the CDR3 is TGTGCCAGCAGCTTTGGCCCTTACGAGCAGTACTTC. This gives the protein CASSFGPYEQYF.

The chain combines TRBV5-6 with TRBJ2-1, with D perhaps matching TRBD2 (5 bases). The V gene lost 4 bases and the J gene lost 15 bases, with 17 bases spanning the gap. The CDR3 sequence is 12 residues long. Germline V gene sequence: CDR1 SGHDT, CDR2 YYEEEE. The CDR3 is CASSRPKTGLFF. CDR3 DNA: TGTGCCAGCAGCCGCCCCAAGACTGGACTGTTCTTC.

V and J are TRBV27 and TRBJ1-4, with TRBD1 matching over 9 bases. Losses at the gene ends were 8 bases for V and 5 bases for J; bases not matched to a gene: 12. The germline CDR1 and CDR2 sequences are MNHEY and SMNVEV (reference sequence). The CDR3 spans 16 residues. The CDR3 DNA is TGTGCCAGCGCCGTCGGGACAGGGTATGGGAATGAAAAACTGTTTTTT. It encodes CASAVGTGYGNEKLFF.

The CDR3 region is CASSDGGPAYNEQFF. CDR3 coding DNA: TGTGCCAGCAGCGACGGGGGGCCGGCCTACAATGAGCAGTTCTTC. The chain couples TRBV13 to TRBJ2-1, with D possibly being TRBD2 (7 bases). Trimming removed 5 bases at V and 2 bases at J, with 13 bases between. CDR3 size: 15 residues. Germline CDR1 PRHDT, CDR2 FYEKMQ (reference sequence).

The chain has TRBV7-6 and TRBJ2-2; 9 bases are shared with TRBD2. The CDR3 is made up of 16 amino acids. CDR1 and CDR2 (germline): SGHVS, FNYEAQ. Unmatched junction bases numbered 8, after V lost 5 bases and J lost 4 bases. The CDR3 region has the DNA TGTGCCAGCAGCCCGTTACTAGCGGGCCTCACCGGGGAGCTGTTTTTT. Translating gives CASSPLLAGLTGELFF.

This chain uses TRBV7-9 with TRBJ2-2; TRBD1 matches 9 bases. J was trimmed by 1 base and V by 7 bases; bases with no gene match: 4. Germline CDR1 and CDR2: SEHNR and FQNEAQ (reference sequence). CDR3 length equals 15 residues. The CDR3 DNA follows: TGTGCCAGCACCCGACAGGGGGGGAACACCGGGGAGCTGTTTTTT. Protein product: CASTRQGGNTGELFF.

The chain has TRBV9 and TRBJ1-1; D is uncertain. CDR3 size: 14 residues. Germline V CDR1 and CDR2: SGDLS, YYNGEE. V was shortened by 0 bases and J by 0 bases, with 6 bases between the two germline ends. DNA for the CDR3: TGTGCCAGCAGCGTAGGGCGGATGAACACTGAAGCTTTCTTT. Protein: CASSVGRMNTEAFF.